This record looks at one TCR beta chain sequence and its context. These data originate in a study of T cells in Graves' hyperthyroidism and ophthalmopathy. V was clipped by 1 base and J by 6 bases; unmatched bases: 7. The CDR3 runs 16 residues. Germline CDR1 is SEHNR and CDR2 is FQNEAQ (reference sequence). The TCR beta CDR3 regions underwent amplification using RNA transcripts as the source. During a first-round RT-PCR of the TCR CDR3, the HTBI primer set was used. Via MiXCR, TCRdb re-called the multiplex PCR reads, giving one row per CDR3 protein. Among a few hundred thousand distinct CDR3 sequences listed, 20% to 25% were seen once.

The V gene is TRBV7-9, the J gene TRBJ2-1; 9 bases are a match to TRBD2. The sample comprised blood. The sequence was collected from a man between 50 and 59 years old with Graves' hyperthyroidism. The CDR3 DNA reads TGTGCCAGCAGCTTAGGAGCCGGGACTAGCTCCAATGAGCAGTTCTTC. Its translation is CASSLGAGTSSNEQFF.